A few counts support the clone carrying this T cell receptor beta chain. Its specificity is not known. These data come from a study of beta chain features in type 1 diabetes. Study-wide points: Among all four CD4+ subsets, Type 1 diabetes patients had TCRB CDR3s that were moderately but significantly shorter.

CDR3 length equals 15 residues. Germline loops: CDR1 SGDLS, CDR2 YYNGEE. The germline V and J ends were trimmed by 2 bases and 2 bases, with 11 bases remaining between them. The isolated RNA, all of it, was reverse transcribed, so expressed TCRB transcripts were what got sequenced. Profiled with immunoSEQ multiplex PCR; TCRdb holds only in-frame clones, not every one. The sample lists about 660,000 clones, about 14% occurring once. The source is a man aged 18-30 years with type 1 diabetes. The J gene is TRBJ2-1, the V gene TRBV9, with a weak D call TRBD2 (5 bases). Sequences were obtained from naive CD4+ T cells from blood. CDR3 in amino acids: CASSVGSPAYNEQFF. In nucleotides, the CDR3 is TGTGCCAGCAGCGTTGGGAGCCCAGCCTACAATGAGCAGTTCTTC.